One sample yielded the 3 T cell receptor beta chains listed below, sequenced in a study of regulatory T cells in long-lasting Graves disease. Described time point: persistent/refractory GD, antithyroid drugs over 5 years with positive TRAb. Making the TCR library involved RNA that had been extracted from PBMCs. Researchers made TCR beta libraries by using iRepertoire HTBI primers and running Arm-PCR on CDR3 regions. TCRdb re-derived calls from the multiplex PCR reads in MiXCR, one entry per CDR3 protein. Here the sample spans a few hundred thousand distinct CDR3 sequences, 23% being singletons. Sequences were derived from peripheral blood mononuclear cells (PBMCs), sampled when the disease was refractory, from a patient treated with antithyroid drugs. These receptors were obtained from a female donor with Graves disease.

This clonotype was seen at least ten times. V gene TRBV7-2 combines with J gene TRBJ1-1; D perhaps matches TRBD1 (5 bases). CDR1 is SGHTA and CDR2 is FQGNSA in the germline V gene. This CDR3 spans 13 amino acids. Deletions cut 4 bases from V and 11 bases from J, with 17 bases between. Written as DNA, the CDR3 is TGTGCCAGCAGCTCCGGGGCCGCCGGGAAGGCTTTCTTT. This codes for CASSSGAAGKAFF.

DNA for the CDR3: TGTGCCAGCAGTTCGCCCTCAGGGACAGGTTCCTACGAGCAGTACTTC. Protein product: CASSSPSGTGSYEQYF. The chain couples TRBV27 to TRBJ2-7; 8 positions match TRBD1. V shed 4 bases and J 1 base; nucleotides not matched to a gene: 9. Germline CDR1 MNHEY, CDR2 SMNVEV (reference sequence). The CDR3 runs 16 residues.

A note on this clonotype: This may come from a read error, since a much larger clone is one base off. This chain links TRBV6-5 with TRBJ1-1, with D maybe TRBD1 (5 bases). Germline loops: CDR1 MNHEY, CDR2 SVGAGI. The V end was cut by 2 bases, the J end by 4 bases, with 8 bases between. This CDR3 has 13 amino acids. This chain's CDR3 is CASSYRGSTEAFF. The CDR3 nucleotides read TGTGCCAGCAGTTACCGGGGGTCCACTGAAGCTTTCTTT.